Following are 27 T cell receptor beta chains from one sample sequenced in a study of T cells in Graves' hyperthyroidism and ophthalmopathy. Amplified TCR beta CDR3 regions came from RNA transcripts. First-round RT-PCR of the TCR CDR3 relied on the HTBI primer set. TCRdb re-called the multiplex PCR reads through MiXCR, storing one row per CDR3 protein. The sample holds 500,000 or so distinct CDR3 sequences, more than 15% seen once. The sequenced material came from blood. These receptors were collected from a woman aged 18-29 years with Graves' ophthalmopathy.

V is TRBV13 and J is TRBJ1-1, with TRBD1 identical over 8 bases. The V and J ends lost 1 base and 9 bases, in that order; junction bases with no gene match: 4. The CDR3 contains 13 residues. Germline loops: CDR1 PRHDT, CDR2 FYEKMQ (reference sequence). CDR3 region: CASSLESRGQAFF. The DNA of the CDR3 is TGTGCCAGCAGCTTAGAGTCCAGGGGGCAAGCTTTCTTT.

This clonotype has ten or more counts. Here the CDR3 reads CSANRGGGNEQFF. In nucleotides, the CDR3 is TGCAGTGCTAACCGCGGGGGGGGGAATGAGCAGTTCTTC. This chain connects TRBV20-1 to TRBJ2-1; 9 positions agree with TRBD2. The trim removed 4 bases at V and 7 bases at J, leaving 5 bases unmatched. The CDR3 is made up of 13 amino acids. The V gene's germline CDR1 is DFQATT and CDR2 SNEGSKA (reference sequence).

This sequence joins TRBV10-3 and TRBJ1-1, with a possible D match to TRBD1 (6 bases). CDR1 is ENHRY, CDR2 SYGVKD, per germline. The V gene lost 6 bases and the J gene lost 4 bases, with 12 bases spanning the gap. CDR3 length equals 13 residues. CDR3 coding DNA: TGTGCCATCAGCTTACAGGGTTTCACTGAAGCTTTCTTT. Translation: CAISLQGFTEAFF.

This clonotype was picked up many times. The chain couples TRBV28 to TRBJ2-7; 14 nucleotides agree with TRBD2. The CDR3 sequence is 16 residues long. The germline CDR1 and CDR2 sequences are MDHEN and SYDVKM. V lost 5 bases to trimming and J lost 0 bases; unmatched junction nucleotides: 3. CDR3 amino acids: CASSMGLAGASYEQYF. CDR3 bases: TGTGCCAGCAGTATGGGACTAGCGGGAGCCTCCTACGAGCAGTACTTC.

This clonotype was found many times. The V call is TRBV3-1, the J call TRBJ1-2; 9 positions agree with TRBD1. This CDR3 is built from 13 residues. Germline V gives CDR1 LGHDT, CDR2 YNNKEL (reference sequence). The J segment lost 7 bases and the V segment lost 4 bases, leaving 4 bases of the junction unmatched. The DNA for the CDR3 is TGTGCCAGCAGCCGACAGGGGGTTGCTGGCTACACCTTC. It specifies CASSRQGVAGYTF. Filled out from reference TRBV3-1 and TRBJ1-2, the complete variable domain reads DTAVSQTPKYLVTQMGNDKSIKCEQNLGHDTMYWYKQDSKKFLKIMFSYNNKELIINETVPNRFSPKSPDKAHLNLHINSLELGDSAVYFCASSRQGVAGYTFGSGTRLTVV.

Remarks on this clonotype: A much larger clone sits a single nucleotide away, making a read error possible. The J gene is TRBJ1-5, the V gene TRBV28; TRBD1 matches 7 bases. The CDR3 length is 15 residues. Losses at the gene ends were 11 bases for V and 4 bases for J; bases not matched to a gene: 14. Germline-derived CDR1 and CDR2 are MDHEN and SYDVKM. This CDR3 is CAGTKQGTVNQPQHF. DNA of the CDR3: TGTGCCGGCACTAAACAGGGGACAGTTAATCAGCCCCAGCATTTT. The full variable domain, in which reference TRBV28 and TRBJ1-5 provide the parts outside the CDR3, is DVKVTQSSRYLVKRTGEKVFLECVQDMDHENMFWYRQDPGLGLRLIYFSYDVKMKEKGDIPEGYSVSREKKERFSLILESASTNQTSMYLCAGTKQGTVNQPQHFGDGTRLSIL.

This clonotype appeared many times. The rearrangement uses TRBV10-3 and TRBJ2-5; D is uncertain. CDR1 and CDR2 from the germline V gene are ENHRY and SYGVKD. The CDR3 runs to 13 residues. Trimming took 10 bases from V and 5 from J, leaving 17 bases between them. CDR3 in amino acids: CATSSVGPETQYF. The CDR3 region has the DNA TGTGCCACCAGCTCCGTAGGGCCGGAGACCCAGTACTTC.

This rearrangement joins TRBV19 to TRBJ1-2; D not certain. Germline CDR1 LNHDA, CDR2 SQIVND (reference sequence). CDR3 size: 14 residues. Trimming stripped 5 bases from V and 5 bases from J, with 15 bases between. The CDR3 DNA follows: TGTGCCAGTAGTCCGGCGGTGTCATCGTATGGCTACACCTTC. Translated: CASSPAVSSYGYTF.

The chain joins TRBV12-3 or TRBV12-4 to TRBJ2-2, with 7 bases aligning to TRBD2. The CDR3 spans 14 residues. The V gene end was trimmed by 5 bases and the J gene end by 4 bases; junction bases not matched to a gene: 4. In DNA form, the CDR3 reads TGTGCCAGCAGTGGGAGGGTGGGCACCGGGGAGCTGTTTTTT. It encodes CASSGRVGTGELFF.

In the case of this clonotype: A clone one base away is much larger, so this may be a read error. It is unclear where the CDR3 begins or ends on the DNA, so no DNA is shown, and the CDR3 is as TCRdb lists it. The J gene is TRBJ1-2, the V gene TRBV30. Germline V gene sequence: CDR1 GTSNPN, CDR2 SVGIG (reference sequence). The length of the CDR3 is 13 amino acids, counting both ends. The CDR3 region is CVLDWTPPYGCTF.

This clonotype has more than one count but fewer than ten. This sequence joins TRBV20-1 and TRBJ2-7; TRBD1 is a possible D gene (5 bases). Germline CDR1 reads DFQATT; CDR2 reads SNEGSKA (reference sequence). This CDR3 spans 12 amino acids. V was cut by 3 bases and J by 4 bases, with 10 bases left in between. CDR3 bases: TGCAGTGCTAGTGGGGCCTTTTACGAGCAGTACTTC. Its translation: CSASGAFYEQYF.

This clonotype has more than one count but fewer than ten. The rearrangement joins TRBV6-4 to TRBJ1-1; weak D call: TRBD1 (6 bases). CDR3 length: 13 residues. With 8 bases removed from V and 2 bases from J, the gap between germline ends came to 12 bases. Germline loops: CDR1 MRHNA, CDR2 SNTAGT. As DNA, the CDR3 is TGTGCCAGCCAGGACAGTCCTAACACTGAAGCTTTCTTT. It codes for CASQDSPNTEAFF.

The rearrangement uses TRBV6-2 or TRBV6-3 and TRBJ2-1, with 9 nucleotides matching TRBD2. The CDR3 has 18 amino acids. Germline loops: CDR1 MNHEY, CDR2 SVGEGT. J lost 7 bases, V lost 7 bases, and 20 bases had no gene match. CDR3 protein: CASTIGRLAGLRGNEQFF. CDR3 coding DNA: TGTGCCAGCACCATAGGTCGGCTAGCGGGACTTAGGGGGAATGAGCAGTTCTTC.

The chain links TRBV6-1 to TRBJ2-2; no reliable D call. The CDR3 totals 15 residues. Per germline, CDR1 MNHNS and CDR2 SASEGT. V was cut by 4 bases and J by 4 bases, with 13 bases left in between. The CDR3 coding sequence is TGTGCCAGCAGTGGGGCGCGATTGGGCACCGGGGAGCTGTTTTTT. Translation: CASSGARLGTGELFF.

The J gene is TRBJ1-2, the V gene TRBV7-2; D perhaps matches TRBD1 (6 bases). CDR1 is SGHTA and CDR2 is FQGNSA in the germline V gene. V shed 2 bases and J shed 8 bases, with 15 bases lying between them. The CDR3 consists of 14 residues. This chain's CDR3 is CASSLRGRGIGYTF. The CDR3 nucleotides are TGTGCCAGCAGCTTAAGGGGCAGGGGAATCGGCTACACCTTC. Together with reference TRBV7-2 and TRBJ1-2, the CDR3 gives the full variable domain: GAGVSQSPSNKVTEKGKDVELRCDPISGHTALYWYRQSLGQGLEFLIYFQGNSAPDKSGLPSDRFSAERTGGSVSTLTIQRTQQEDSAVYLCASSLRGRGIGYTFGSGTRLTVV.

This clonotype has a handful of counts. The V and J genes are TRBV4-3 and TRBJ2-5, with a tentative D call TRBD1 (5 bases). This CDR3 comprises 15 residues. In germline, CDR1 is LGHNA, CDR2 YSLEER. V dropped 5 bases and J dropped 1 base, with 14 bases sitting between them. This CDR3 is CASSYGTGRQETQYF. CDR3 in DNA: TGCGCCAGCAGCTACGGCACAGGCCGCCAAGAGACCCAGTACTTC.

V gene TRBV28 combines with J gene TRBJ2-5, with D perhaps TRBD1 or TRBD2 (5 bases each). V was shortened by 5 bases and J by 5 bases, with 15 bases between the two germline ends. The CDR3 sequence is 14 residues long. Per germline, CDR1 MDHEN and CDR2 SYDVKM. In DNA form, the CDR3 reads TGTGCCAGCAGTCCAAAACGGGGCCGGGAGACCCAGTACTTC. It encodes CASSPKRGRETQYF.

The J gene is TRBJ2-5, the V gene TRBV3-1; D is unresolved. Germline CDR1 LGHDT, CDR2 YNNKEL (reference sequence). V was trimmed by 0 bases and J by 2 bases, leaving 7 bases between them. The CDR3 loop spans 14 amino acids. In nucleotides, the CDR3 is TGTGCCAGCAGCCAAGAGGTCGCACAAGAGACCCAGTACTTC. Its protein product is CASSQEVAQETQYF.

V gene TRBV18 combines with J gene TRBJ1-5; D gene ambiguous. This CDR3 spans 13 amino acids. V was shortened by 6 bases and J by 11 bases, with 17 bases between the two germline ends. CDR1 is KGHSH and CDR2 is LQKENI in the germline V gene. CDR3 residues: CASSSREQIAQHF. Written as DNA, the CDR3 is TGTGCCAGCTCCTCCAGAGAGCAGATAGCCCAGCATTTT.

This clonotype showed up many times. This chain connects TRBV2 to TRBJ1-2, with D possibly matching TRBD1 (6 bases). The CDR3 is made up of 15 amino acids. The germline V gene has CDR1 SNHLY and CDR2 FYNNEI. V dropped 7 bases and J dropped 4 bases, with 19 bases sitting between them. CDR3 in DNA: TGTGCCAGCACTGCCCGGGGGGCGCAGGGCTATGGCTACACCTTC. This codes for CASTARGAQGYGYTF.

This clonotype was detected many times. V and J are TRBV30 and TRBJ1-6; D remains unclear. The germline V gene encodes CDR1 GTSNPN and CDR2 SVGIG (reference sequence). The CDR3 runs to 12 residues. V shed 2 bases and J shed 7 bases, with 6 bases lying between them. This CDR3 is CAWSTANSPLHF. CDR3 DNA: TGTGCCTGGAGTACAGCGAATTCACCCCTCCACTTT.

This clonotype showed up just once. This chain connects TRBV28 to TRBJ2-4; 15 nucleotides line up with TRBD2. The CDR3 has 16 amino acids. V trimming: 8 bases; J trimming: 4 bases; junction bases outside the gene matches: 6. Germline V gene data show CDR1 as MDHEN and CDR2 as SYDVKM. The CDR3 loop is CASLRGLAGGKNIQYF. CDR3 DNA: TGTGCCAGCTTACGGGGACTAGCGGGGGGAAAAAACATTCAGTACTTC.

This chain uses TRBV29-1 with TRBJ2-7; 8 nucleotides match TRBD1. Germline V lookup: CDR1 SQVTM, CDR2 ANQGSEA. V lost 5 bases to trimming and J lost 0 bases; unmatched junction nucleotides: 3. CDR3 length: 13 amino acids. The chain's CDR3 is CSVHRGSSYEQYF. In DNA form, the CDR3 reads TGCAGCGTTCACAGGGGGAGCTCCTACGAGCAGTACTTC.

This clonotype was observed at least ten times. This chain uses TRBV28 with TRBJ2-7, with TRBD2 as a possible D gene (6 bases). V dropped 7 bases and J dropped 4 bases, with 20 bases sitting between them. This CDR3 comprises 15 residues. The V gene's germline CDR1 is MDHEN and CDR2 SYDVKM. This CDR3 reads CASTNPARGDYEQYF. Written as DNA, the CDR3 is TGTGCCAGCACAAACCCAGCGCGGGGAGATTACGAGCAGTACTTC.

In its sample, this clonotype was seen many times. The chain joins TRBV5-5 to TRBJ2-1; 7 nucleotides agree with TRBD2. After removal of 2 bases from V and 4 bases from J, the junction contained 6 bases not matched to a gene. Germline assignment: CDR1 SGHKS and CDR2 YYEKEE (reference sequence). This CDR3 comprises 15 residues. In DNA form, the CDR3 reads TGTGCCAGCAGCTTTCTAGCGGCCCCTTACAATGAGCAGTTCTTC. This sequence encodes CASSFLAAPYNEQFF.

The chain carries TRBV12-3 or TRBV12-4 and TRBJ2-7; D is unclear. Trimming took 2 bases from V and 2 from J, leaving 10 bases between them. The length of the CDR3 is 14 residues. The CDR3 loop reads CASSLRSHTYEQYF. The CDR3 DNA sequence: TGTGCCAGCAGTTTACGTTCCCATACCTACGAGCAGTACTTC.

The rearrangement joins TRBV9 to TRBJ2-3; TRBD1 matches 11 bases. V lost 6 bases to trimming and J lost 3 bases; unmatched junction nucleotides: 6. CDR3 size: 15 residues. CDR1 and CDR2 from the germline V gene are SGDLS and YYNGEE. The CDR3 loop is CASTRTGGETDTQYF. The CDR3 DNA sequence: TGTGCCAGCACCAGGACAGGGGGCGAAACAGATACGCAGTATTTT.